This TCR beta chain was recovered during a study of shared clonotypes between healthy human individuals (dated by TCRdb to about 2020). For the study in its entirety: Three men and two women, aged 18 to 49 years, made up the cohort. For each donor, CD4 naive and CD4 memory were each given three plates, CD8 naive was given two plates, and CD8 memory was given one plate. Libraries were prepared and TCR repertoires were sequenced by different laboratories using diverse techniques, in order to increase sequencing depth and limit assay-specific biases. Blood TCR repertoires of a handful of healthy adults were deeply sequenced to estimate repertoire size and the extent of clonotype sharing between individuals. Per donor, leukapheresis produced somewhere between about 0.94 and 9 billion PBMCs. What the study reported, not specific to this receptor: Based on pairwise subsampling, the degree of clonotype sharing among donors was expected to be affected by sequencing depth. Around 5% of naive CD4, 3% to 4% of naive CD8, approximately 2.2% of memory CD4, and about 0.4% of memory CD8 clonotypes were shared across several donors. The genetic and exposure-history diversity represented was limited by the small number of donors. Clonotypes shared by all four sorted-subset donors showed higher generation probabilities than non-shared clonotypes. Sampling was restricted to blood, and TCR repertoires in tissues likely differ from the TCR repertoires found in blood. Naive subsets generally had larger estimated clonotype richness than memory subsets. Even with the large sequencing depth, rarefaction of the sorted-subset datasets indicated that sequencing was incomplete.

Via the germline V gene, CDR1 is SGHDT and CDR2 YYEEEE. Relative to germline, V is 0 bases shorter and J is 3 bases shorter, with 7 bases between their ends. Including cysteine and phenylalanine, the CDR3 has 14 amino acids. Left in the record is the CDR3 DNA by itself, 42 bases read in frame from the first base. Using the deep immunoSEQ assay, multiplex PCR amplified TCR CDR3 regions from genomic DNA. Extracted genomic DNA from each cell subset was distributed evenly across all wells of several immunoSEQ 96-well plates, and each plate was treated as a replicate. For sorted subsets, about 210 ng of genomic DNA, equivalent to 25,000 to 35,000 T cell genomes, went into each replicate PCR. Purified libraries were quantified with a Qubit 3.0 fluorometer, sized on a Bioanalyzer 2100, and re-quantified with the KAPA Library Quantification kit. Each immunoSEQ 96-well plate was sequenced on its own single-read 150-cycle Illumina NextSeq 550 flow cell. As for the original processing: Because the immunoSEQ output included only junctional sequences and no quality scores, the filtering could not be the same as the filtering used for full-length reads. Sequences were annotated with PyIR, a Python wrapper for IgBLAST v1.9, using IMGT germline references to assign V/J genes and CDR3. Any read was removed if the V/J assignment was weak (E-value above 1e-6), the CDR3 was missing, or the read contained stop codons, out-of-frame junctions, or ambiguous translated residues. V3J clonotypes were defined as sequences sharing an identical inferred V gene, J gene, and CDR3 amino acid sequence. Percentage overlap between repertoires was calculated by dividing the number of shared unique clonotypes by the size of the smaller repertoire. Repertoire richness was assessed with RTK rarefaction, the Chao1 estimator, and Recon v2.1 estimates of unobserved clonotypes. For all TCRbeta clonotypes obtained by the gDNA method from several donors, generation probabilities were computed with OLGA. TCRdb obtained this table from immuneACCESS and retained in-frame rearrangements with V and J assigned. These tables miss some clones; where compared with another copy, unresolved V genes account for less than half of the shortfall, and the remainder is unexplained. That table furnishes V, J and clone size, whereas the DNA furnished D and trimming. For this sample there are some 2,400,000 clones; almost 96% appear just once. The ten largest clones represent less than 0.15% of the sample.

Healthy HIV-negative adults with no recently reported acute infections or vaccinations were included as donors. All donors were Caucasian adults living in Nashville, Tennessee, USA. Magnetic negative selection was used to enrich CD4+ T cells, after which naive cells were positively selected on CD45RA and the negative fraction became the memory subset. Blood was collected by leukapheresis, and PBMCs were isolated by Ficoll-Histopaque density gradient centrifugation and then cryopreserved in liquid nitrogen vapor phase. Purity and quantity of every magnetically sorted T cell population were checked by analytical flow cytometry. Genomic DNA was isolated from each sorted fraction and quantified by UV absorbance on a Nanodrop 2000c. As to this clone: Its antigen is unknown. Base qualities are missing; no much larger clone stands one base away.

The sequenced sample was naive CD4+ T cells sorted from blood. Explained via the paper, the cell subset or site label denotes: CD45RA+ positively selected. The clonotype was recovered from a man between 18 and 35 years old in good health. The rearrangement combines TRBV5-6 with TRBJ2-4; the D segment could be TRBD1, given 5 matching bases. Here the CDR3 is given as CASSLADSKNIQYF. The nucleotides are TGTGCCAGCAGCTTGGCCGACAGCAAAAACATTCAGTACTTC.